This T cell receptor (beta chain) was recorded in a study of blood T cell repertoires in COVID-19. Across the study: In each case, the material was cDNA or gDNA derived from T cells, B-cell-depleted T cells, or PBMCs.

CDR1 and CDR2 from the germline V gene are SGDLS and YYNGEE. V was cut by 0 bases and J by 2 bases, with 11 bases left in between. There are 15 residues in the CDR3. Assay used: immunoSEQ multiplex PCR; TCRdb lists only in-frame clones, some missing. The sample includes about 55,000 clones, about nine tenths seen only once; the top ten take approximately 3.7%. The TCR originated in a man in his forties with COVID-19, enrolled during active disease. This rearrangement joins TRBV9 to TRBJ2-5, with a weak D call TRBD2 (6 bases). The sequenced sample was peripheral blood. The CDR3 nucleotides read TGTGCCAGCAGCGTAGCTCCGGGGAGGCAAGAGACCCAGTACTTC. Protein sequence: CASSVAPGRQETQYF.